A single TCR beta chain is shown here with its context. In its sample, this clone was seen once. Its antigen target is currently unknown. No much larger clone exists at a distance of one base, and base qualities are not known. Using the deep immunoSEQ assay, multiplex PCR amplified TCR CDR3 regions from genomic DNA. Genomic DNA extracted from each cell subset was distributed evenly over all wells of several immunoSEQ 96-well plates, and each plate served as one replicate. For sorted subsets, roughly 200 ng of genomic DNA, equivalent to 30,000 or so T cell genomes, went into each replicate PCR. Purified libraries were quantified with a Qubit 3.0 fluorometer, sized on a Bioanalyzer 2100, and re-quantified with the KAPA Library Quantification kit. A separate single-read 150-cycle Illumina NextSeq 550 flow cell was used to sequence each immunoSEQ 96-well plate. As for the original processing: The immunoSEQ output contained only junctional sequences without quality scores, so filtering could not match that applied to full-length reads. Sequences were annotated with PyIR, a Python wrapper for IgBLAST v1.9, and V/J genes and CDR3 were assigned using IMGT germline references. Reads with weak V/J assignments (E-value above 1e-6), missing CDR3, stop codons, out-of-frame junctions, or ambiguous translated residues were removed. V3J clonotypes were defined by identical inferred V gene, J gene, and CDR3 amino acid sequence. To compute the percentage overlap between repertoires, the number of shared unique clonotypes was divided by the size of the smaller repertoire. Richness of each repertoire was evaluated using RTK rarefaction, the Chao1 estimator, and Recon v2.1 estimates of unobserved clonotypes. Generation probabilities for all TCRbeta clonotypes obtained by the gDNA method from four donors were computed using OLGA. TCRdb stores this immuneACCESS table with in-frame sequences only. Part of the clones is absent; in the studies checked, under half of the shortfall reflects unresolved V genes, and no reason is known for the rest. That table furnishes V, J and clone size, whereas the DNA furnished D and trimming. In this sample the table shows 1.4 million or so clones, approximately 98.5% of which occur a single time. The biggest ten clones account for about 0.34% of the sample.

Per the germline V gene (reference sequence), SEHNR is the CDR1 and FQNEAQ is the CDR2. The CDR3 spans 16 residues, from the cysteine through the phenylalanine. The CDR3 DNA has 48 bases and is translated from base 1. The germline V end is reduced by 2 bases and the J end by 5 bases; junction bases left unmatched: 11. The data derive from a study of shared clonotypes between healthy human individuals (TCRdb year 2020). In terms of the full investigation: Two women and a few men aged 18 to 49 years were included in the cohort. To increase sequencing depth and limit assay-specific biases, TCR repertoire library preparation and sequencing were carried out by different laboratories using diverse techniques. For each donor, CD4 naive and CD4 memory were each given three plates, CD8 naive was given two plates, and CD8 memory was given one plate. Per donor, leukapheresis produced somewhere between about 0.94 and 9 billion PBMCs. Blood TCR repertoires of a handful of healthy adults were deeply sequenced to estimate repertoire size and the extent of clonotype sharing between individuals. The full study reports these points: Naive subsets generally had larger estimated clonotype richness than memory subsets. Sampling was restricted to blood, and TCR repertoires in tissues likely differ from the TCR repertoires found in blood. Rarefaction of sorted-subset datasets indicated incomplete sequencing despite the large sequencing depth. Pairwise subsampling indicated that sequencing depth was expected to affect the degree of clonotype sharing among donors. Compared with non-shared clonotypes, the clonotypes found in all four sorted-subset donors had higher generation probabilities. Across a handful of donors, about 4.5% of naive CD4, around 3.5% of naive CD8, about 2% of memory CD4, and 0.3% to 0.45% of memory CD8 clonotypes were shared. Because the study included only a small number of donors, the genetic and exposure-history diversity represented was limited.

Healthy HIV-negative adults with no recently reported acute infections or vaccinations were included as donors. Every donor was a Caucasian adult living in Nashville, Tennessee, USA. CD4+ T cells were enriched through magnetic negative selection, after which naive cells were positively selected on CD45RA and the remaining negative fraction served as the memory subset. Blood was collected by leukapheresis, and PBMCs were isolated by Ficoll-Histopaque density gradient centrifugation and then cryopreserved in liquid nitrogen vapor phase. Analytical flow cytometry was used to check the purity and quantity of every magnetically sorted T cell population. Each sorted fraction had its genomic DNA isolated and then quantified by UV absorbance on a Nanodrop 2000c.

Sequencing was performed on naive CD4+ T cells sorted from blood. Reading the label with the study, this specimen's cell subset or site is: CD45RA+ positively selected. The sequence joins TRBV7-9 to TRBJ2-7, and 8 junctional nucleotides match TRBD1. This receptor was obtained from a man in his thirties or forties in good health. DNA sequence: TGTGCCAGCAGCTTAAAACCCGGACAGGGTCAAAACGAGCAGTACTTC. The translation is CASSLKPGQGQNEQYF.